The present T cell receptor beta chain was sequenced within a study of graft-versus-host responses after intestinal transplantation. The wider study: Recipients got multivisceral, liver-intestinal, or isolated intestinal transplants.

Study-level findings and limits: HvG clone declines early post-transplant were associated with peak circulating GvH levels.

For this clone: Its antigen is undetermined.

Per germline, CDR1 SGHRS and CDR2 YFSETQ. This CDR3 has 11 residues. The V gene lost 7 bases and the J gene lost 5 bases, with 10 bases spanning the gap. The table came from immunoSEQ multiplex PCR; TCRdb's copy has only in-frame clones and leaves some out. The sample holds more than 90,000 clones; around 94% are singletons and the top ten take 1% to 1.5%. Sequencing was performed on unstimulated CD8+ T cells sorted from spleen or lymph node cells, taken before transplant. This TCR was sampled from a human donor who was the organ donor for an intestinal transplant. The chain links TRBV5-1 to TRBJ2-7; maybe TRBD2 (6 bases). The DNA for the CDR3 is TGCGCCAGCGCCGGGGAGGACGAGCAGTACTTC. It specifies CASAGEDEQYF.